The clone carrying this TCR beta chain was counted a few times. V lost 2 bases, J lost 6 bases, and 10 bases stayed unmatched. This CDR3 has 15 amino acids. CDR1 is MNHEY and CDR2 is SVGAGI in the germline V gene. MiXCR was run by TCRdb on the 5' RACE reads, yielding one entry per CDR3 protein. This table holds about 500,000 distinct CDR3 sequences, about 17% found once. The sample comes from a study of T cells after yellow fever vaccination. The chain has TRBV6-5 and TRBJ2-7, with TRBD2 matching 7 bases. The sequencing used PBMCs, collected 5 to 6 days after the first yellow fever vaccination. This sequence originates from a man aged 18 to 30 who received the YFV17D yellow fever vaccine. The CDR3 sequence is CASSYPGGRPTEQYF. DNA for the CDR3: TGTGCCAGCAGTTACCCGGGAGGACGGCCGACCGAGCAGTACTTC.